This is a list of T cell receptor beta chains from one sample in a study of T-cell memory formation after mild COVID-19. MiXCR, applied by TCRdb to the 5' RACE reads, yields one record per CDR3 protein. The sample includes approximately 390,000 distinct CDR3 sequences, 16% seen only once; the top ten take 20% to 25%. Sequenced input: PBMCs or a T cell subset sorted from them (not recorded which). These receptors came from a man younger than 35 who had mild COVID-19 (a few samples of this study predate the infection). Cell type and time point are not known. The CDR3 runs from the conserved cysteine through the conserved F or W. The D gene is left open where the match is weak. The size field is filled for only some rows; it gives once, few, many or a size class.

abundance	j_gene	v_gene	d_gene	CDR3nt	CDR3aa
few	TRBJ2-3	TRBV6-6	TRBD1	TGTGCCAGCAGTTCCCGGGACAGATACTTCACAGATACGCAGTATTTT	CASSSRDRYFTDTQYF
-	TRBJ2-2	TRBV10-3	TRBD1	TGTGCCATCAGCGGACAGGCCGGGGAGCTGTTTTTT	CAISGQAGELFF
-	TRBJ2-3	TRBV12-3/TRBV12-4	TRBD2	TGTGCCAGCAACACACTAGGACTAGCGGGGGCAGATACGCAGTATTTT	CASNTLGLAGADTQYF
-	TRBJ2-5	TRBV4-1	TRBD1	TGCGCCAGCAGCCAAGGGACAGGCCCCATCGGAGAGACCCAGTACTTC	CASSQGTGPIGETQYF
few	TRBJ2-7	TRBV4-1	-	TGCGCCAGCAGCCCATCAGGGACCTACGAGCAGTACTTC	CASSPSGTYEQYF
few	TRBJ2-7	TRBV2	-	TGTGCCAGCAGTCCATCGCTGTTCTACGAGCAGTACTTC	CASSPSLFYEQYF
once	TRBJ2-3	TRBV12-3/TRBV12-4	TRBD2	TGTGCCAGCATAGCGGGGGCGCCAAGGGGATCAGATACGCAGTATTTT	CASIAGAPRGSDTQYF
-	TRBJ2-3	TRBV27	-	TGTGCCAGCAAAGTTTACGCGGGGGCGGGAACGCAGTATTTT	CASKVYAGAGTQYF
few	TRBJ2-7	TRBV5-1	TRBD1	TGCGCCAGCAGCCTAAACCGGGACAGGGTCTACGAGCAGTACTTC	CASSLNRDRVYEQYF
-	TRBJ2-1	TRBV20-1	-	TGCAGTGCTAGGCCTGGGGACCCCTACAATGAGCAGTTCTTC	CSARPGDPYNEQFF
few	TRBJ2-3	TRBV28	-	TGTGCCAGCAGTTTATTGATGCATACGCAGTATTTT	CASSLLMHTQYF
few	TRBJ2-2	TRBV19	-	TGTGCCAGTACGTCCCCGCCCGGGGAGCTGTTTTTT	CASTSPPGELFF
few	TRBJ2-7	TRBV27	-	TGTGCCAGCAGTGGGCCCTACTACGAGCAGTACTTC	CASSGPYYEQYF
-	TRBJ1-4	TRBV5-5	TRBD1	TGTGCCAGCGGAACAGGGGCGGGTTTTGTTTCTGAAAAACTGTTTTTT	CASGTGAGFVSEKLFF
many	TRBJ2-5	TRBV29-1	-	TGCAGCACCCGACAGGATAAAGAGACCCAGTACTTC	CSTRQDKETQYF
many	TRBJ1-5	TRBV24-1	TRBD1	TGTGCCACCAGTGATGGACGACAGGGGTCCGTTCAGCCCCAGCATTTT	CATSDGRQGSVQPQHF
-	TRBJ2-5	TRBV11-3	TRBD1	TGTGCCAGCAGCCTCTCACACCGGGACAGGCGGGAGACCCAGTACTTC	CASSLSHRDRRETQYF
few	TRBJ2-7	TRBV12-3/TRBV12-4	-	TGTGCCAGCAGCCGGGACGGCCCCTACGAGCAGTACTTC	CASSRDGPYEQYF
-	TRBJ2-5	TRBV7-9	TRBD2	TGTGCCAGCAGCTTCCGACTAGCGGGGGGGCCTTGGGAGAAAGAGACCCAGTACTTC	CASSFRLAGGPWEKETQYF
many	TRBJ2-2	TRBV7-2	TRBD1	TGTGCCAGCAGCTCCAGGACAGGGAGAGCTGGGGAGCTGTTTTTT	CASSSRTGRAGELFF
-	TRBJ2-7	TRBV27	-	TGTGCCAGCAGTTTAAGCGTCTACTACGAGCAGTACTTC	CASSLSVYYEQYF
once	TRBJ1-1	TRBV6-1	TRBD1	TGTGCCAGCAGGGGACAGGGCGGGTACACTGAAGCTTTCTTT	CASRGQGGYTEAFF
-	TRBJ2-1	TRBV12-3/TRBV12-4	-	TGTGCCAGCAGTTTAGCGCAGTTGAATGAGCAGTTCTTC	CASSLAQLNEQFF
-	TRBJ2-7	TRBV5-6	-	TGTGCCCAAACAGGGATCAGCTCCTACGAGCAGTACTTC	CAQTGISSYEQYF
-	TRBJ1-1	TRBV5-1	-	TGCGCCAGCAGGGCGGGCAGGTTGAACACTGAAGCTTTCTTT	CASRAGRLNTEAFF
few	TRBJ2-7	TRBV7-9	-	TGTGCCAGCAGCCACGCGGTGGGGGAACTGATCTACGAGCAGTACTTC	CASSHAVGELIYEQYF
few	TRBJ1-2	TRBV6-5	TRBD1	TGTGCCAGCAGTTCCCGGACAGGGTACTATGGCTACACCTTC	CASSSRTGYYGYTF
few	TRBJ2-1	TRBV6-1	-	TGTGCCAGCAGGACTGGGGGGGGGCGTAGTGAGCAGTTCTTC	CASRTGGGRSEQFF
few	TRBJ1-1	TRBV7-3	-	TGTGCCAGCAGCCCTGGATCGAACACTGAAGCTTTCTTT	CASSPGSNTEAFF
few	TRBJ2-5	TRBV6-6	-	TGTGCCAGCAGTTATTCACCGGACACGACCCAAGAGACCCAGTACTTC	CASSYSPDTTQETQYF
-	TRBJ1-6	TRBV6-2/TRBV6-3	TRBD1	TGTGCCAGCAATTCAGGGGGCGCTCAACATAATTCACCCCTCCACTTT	CASNSGGAQHNSPLHF
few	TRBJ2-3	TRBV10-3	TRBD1	TGTGCCATCAACCCCGGGACAGGGGGCGAAGATACGCAGTATTTT	CAINPGTGGEDTQYF
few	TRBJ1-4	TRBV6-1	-	TGTGCCAGCAGTAGAATGGGAGGCTTTGATGAAAAACTGTTTTTT	CASSRMGGFDEKLFF
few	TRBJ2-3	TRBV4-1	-	TGCGCCAGCAGCCAAGAAACGTACCCTAGCACAGATACGCAGTATTTT	CASSQETYPSTDTQYF
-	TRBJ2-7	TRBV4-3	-	TGCGCCAGCAGCCAAGGGATGGACACCTACGAGCAGTACTTC	CASSQGMDTYEQYF
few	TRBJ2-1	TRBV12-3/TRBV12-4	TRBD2	TGTGCCAGCCTAGGGACCGGGGGGGTCAATGAGCAGTTCTTC	CASLGTGGVNEQFF
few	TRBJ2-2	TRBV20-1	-	TGCAGTGCTAGAGATGAGTTTTCCACCGGGGAGCTGTTTTTT	CSARDEFSTGELFF